This TCR beta chain was recorded in a study of blood T cell repertoires in COVID-19. Study-level information: The analysed material was cDNA or gDNA that came from T cells, B-cell-depleted T cells, or PBMCs.

Germline V gene data show CDR1 as SGHRS and CDR2 as YFSETQ. V gave up 4 bases and J gave up 4 bases, with 8 bases separating them. The CDR3 has 12 amino acids. Participant ages covered about 18 to 89 years across about two dozen US areas. Which cohort a participant joined came from the clinical history participants gave. Per the authors' pipeline: Researchers report that nucleated cell counts were estimated from reference gene primer amplification. The repertoire was sequenced with immunoSEQ multiplex PCR; TCRdb's copy has only in-frame clones and lacks some. V, J and clone size are taken as reported in that table, and D and trimming were inferred from the DNA itself. The sample shows roughly 220,000 clones, over 75% of them seen only once. In its sample, this clone was seen once.

This clonotype was sampled from a man aged 25 to 45 with acute COVID-19. Sequencing was carried out using PBMCs or T cells enriched from blood (not recorded which). The V and J genes are TRBV5-1 and TRBJ1-1; D is possibly TRBD1 (6 bases). CDR3 protein: CASSIGGTEAFF. The CDR3 DNA is TGCGCCAGCAGCATAGGGGGCACTGAAGCTTTCTTT.